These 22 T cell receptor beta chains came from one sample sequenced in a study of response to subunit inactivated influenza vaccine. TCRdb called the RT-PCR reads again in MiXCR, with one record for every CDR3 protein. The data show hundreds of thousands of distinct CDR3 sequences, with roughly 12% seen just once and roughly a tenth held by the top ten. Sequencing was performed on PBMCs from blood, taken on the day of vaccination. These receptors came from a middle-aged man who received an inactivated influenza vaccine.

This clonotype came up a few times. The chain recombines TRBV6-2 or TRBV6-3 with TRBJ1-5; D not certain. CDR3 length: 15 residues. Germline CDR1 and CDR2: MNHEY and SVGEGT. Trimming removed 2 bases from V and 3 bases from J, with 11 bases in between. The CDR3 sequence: CASSYAGKNNQPQHF. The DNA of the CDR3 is TGTGCCAGCAGTTACGCCGGGAAGAACAATCAGCCCCAGCATTTT.

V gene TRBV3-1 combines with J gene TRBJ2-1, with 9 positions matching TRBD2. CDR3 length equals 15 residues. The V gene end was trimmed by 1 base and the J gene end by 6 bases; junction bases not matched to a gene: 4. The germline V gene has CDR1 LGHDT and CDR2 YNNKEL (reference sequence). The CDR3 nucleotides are TGTGCCAGCAGCCAAGTAGCGGGGGTCTTCAATGAGCAGTTCTTC. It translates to CASSQVAGVFNEQFF.

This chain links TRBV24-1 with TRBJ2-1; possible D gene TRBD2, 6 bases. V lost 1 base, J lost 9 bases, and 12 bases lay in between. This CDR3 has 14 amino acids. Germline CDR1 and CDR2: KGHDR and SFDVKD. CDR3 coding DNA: TGTGCCACCAGTGATTTCGGAGGGGCGGGTGAGCAGTTCTTC. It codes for CATSDFGGAGEQFF.

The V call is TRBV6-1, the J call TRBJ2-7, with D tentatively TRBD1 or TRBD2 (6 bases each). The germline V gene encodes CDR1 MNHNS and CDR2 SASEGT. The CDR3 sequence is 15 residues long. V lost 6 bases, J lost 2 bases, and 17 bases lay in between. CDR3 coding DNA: TGTGCCAGCAGCCTCCGGGGGCCAAGGGCCTACGAGCAGTACTTC. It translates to CASSLRGPRAYEQYF.

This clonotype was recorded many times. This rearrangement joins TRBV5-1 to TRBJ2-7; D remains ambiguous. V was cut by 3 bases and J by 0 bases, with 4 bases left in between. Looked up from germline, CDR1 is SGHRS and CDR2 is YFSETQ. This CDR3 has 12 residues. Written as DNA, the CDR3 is TGCGCCAGCAGCTCTCACTCCTACGAGCAGTACTTC. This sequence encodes CASSSHSYEQYF.

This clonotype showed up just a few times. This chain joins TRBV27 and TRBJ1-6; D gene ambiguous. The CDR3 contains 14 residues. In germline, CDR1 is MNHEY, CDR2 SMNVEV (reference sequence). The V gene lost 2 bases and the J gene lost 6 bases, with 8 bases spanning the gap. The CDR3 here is CASSLGTINSPLHF. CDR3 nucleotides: TGTGCCAGCAGTTTAGGAACAATTAATTCACCCCTCCACTTT.

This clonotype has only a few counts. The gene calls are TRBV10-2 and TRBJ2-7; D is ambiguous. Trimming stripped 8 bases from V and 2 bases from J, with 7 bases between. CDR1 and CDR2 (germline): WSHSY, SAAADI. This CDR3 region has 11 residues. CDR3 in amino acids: CASGPPYEQYF. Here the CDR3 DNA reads TGCGCCAGCGGTCCCCCCTACGAGCAGTACTTC.

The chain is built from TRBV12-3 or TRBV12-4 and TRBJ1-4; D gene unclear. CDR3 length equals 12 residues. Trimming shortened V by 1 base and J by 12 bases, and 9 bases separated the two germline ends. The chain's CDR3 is CASSLVVRELFF. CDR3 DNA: TGTGCCAGCAGTTTAGTAGTCCGGGAACTGTTTTTT.

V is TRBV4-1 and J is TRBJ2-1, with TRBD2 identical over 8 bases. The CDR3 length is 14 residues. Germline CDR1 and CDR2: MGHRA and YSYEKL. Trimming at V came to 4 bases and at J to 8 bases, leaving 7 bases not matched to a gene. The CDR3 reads CASSPRGGIDEQFF. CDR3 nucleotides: TGCGCCAGCAGCCCCCGGGGGGGCATTGATGAGCAGTTCTTC.

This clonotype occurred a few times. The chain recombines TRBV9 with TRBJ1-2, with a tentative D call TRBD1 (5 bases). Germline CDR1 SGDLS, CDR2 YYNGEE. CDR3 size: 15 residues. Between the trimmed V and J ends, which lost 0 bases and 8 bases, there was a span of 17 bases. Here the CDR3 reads CASSVATGAGAGYTF. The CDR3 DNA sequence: TGTGCCAGCAGCGTAGCTACAGGAGCTGGTGCGGGCTACACCTTC.

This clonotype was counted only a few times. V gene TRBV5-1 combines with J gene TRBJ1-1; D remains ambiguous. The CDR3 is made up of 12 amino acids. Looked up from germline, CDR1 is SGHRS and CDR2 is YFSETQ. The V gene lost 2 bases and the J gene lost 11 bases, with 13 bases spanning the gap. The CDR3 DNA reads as TGCGCCAGCAGCTTAGATTTGAACTCGGCTTTCTTT. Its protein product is CASSLDLNSAFF.

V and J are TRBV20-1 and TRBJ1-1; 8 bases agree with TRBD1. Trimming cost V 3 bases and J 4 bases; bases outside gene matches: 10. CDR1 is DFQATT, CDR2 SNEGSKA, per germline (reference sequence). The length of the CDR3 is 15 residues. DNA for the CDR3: TGCAGTGCTAGGTCTGACTGGACAGGGAGCACTGAAGCTTTCTTT. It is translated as CSARSDWTGSTEAFF.

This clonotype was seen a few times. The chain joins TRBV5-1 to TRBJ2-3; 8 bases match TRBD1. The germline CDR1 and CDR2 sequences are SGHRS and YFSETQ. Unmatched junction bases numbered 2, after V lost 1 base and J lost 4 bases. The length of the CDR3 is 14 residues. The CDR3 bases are TGCGCCAGCAGCTTGTCGGGACAGGCAGATACGCAGTATTTT. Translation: CASSLSGQADTQYF. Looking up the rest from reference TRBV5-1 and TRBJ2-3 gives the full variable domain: KAGVTQTPRYLIKTRGQQVTLSCSPISGHRSVSWYQQTPGQGLQFLFEYFSETQRNKGNFPGRFSGRQFSNSRSEMNVSTLELGDSALYLCASSLSGQADTQYFGPGTRLTVL.

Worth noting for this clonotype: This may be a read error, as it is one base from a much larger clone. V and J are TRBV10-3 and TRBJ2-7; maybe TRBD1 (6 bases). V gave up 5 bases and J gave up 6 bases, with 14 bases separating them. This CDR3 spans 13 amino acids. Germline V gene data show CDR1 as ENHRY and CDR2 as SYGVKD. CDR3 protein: CAISTGTGCEQYF. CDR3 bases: TGTGCCATCAGTACAGGGACGGGGTGCGAGCAGTACTTC.

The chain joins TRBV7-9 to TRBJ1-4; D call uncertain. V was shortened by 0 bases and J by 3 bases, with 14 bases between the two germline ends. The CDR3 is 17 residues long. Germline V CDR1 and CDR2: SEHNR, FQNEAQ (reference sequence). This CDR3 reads CASSLALGLKSNEKLFF. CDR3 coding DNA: TGTGCCAGCAGCTTAGCGCTAGGCCTTAAGTCTAATGAAAAACTGTTTTTT.

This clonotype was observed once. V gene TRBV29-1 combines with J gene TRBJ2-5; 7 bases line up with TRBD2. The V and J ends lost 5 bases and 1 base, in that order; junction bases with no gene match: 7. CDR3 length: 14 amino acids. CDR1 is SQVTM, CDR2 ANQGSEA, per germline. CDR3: CSVRVTSAQETQYF. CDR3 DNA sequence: TGCAGCGTTCGGGTAACTAGCGCCCAAGAGACCCAGTACTTC.

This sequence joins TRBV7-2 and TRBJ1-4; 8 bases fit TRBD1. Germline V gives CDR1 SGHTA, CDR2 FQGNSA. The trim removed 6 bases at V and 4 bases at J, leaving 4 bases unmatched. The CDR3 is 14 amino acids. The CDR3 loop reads CASRTGGSNEKLFF. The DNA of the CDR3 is TGTGCCAGCAGAACAGGGGGAAGTAATGAAAAACTGTTTTTT.

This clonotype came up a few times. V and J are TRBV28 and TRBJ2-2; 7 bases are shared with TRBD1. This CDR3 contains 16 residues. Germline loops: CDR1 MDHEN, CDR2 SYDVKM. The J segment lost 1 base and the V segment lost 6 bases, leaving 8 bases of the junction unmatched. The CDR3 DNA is TGTGCCAGCAGCAGATCAGGGGGAGTGAACACCGGGGAGCTGTTTTTT. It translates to CASSRSGGVNTGELFF.

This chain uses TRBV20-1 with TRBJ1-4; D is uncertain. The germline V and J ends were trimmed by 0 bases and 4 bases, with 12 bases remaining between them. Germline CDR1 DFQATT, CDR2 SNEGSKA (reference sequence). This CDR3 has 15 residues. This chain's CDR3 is CSARDQGRDNEKLFF. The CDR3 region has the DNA TGCAGTGCTAGAGATCAAGGGAGGGATAATGAAAAACTGTTTTTT.

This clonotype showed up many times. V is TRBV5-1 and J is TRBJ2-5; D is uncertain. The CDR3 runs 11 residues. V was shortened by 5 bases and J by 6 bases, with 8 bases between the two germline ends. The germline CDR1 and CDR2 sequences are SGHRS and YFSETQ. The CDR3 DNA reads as TGCGCCAGCAGAGAGGTGAAGACCCAGTACTTC. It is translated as CASREVKTQYF.

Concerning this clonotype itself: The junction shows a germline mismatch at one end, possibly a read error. In DNA, the CDR3 is TGTGCCAGCAGCTCGACAGGGGCCCAAGAGGCCCAGTACTTC. Protein: CASSSTGAQEAQYF. V and J are TRBV7-8 and TRBJ2-5; 8 bases fit TRBD1. There are 14 residues in the CDR3. Germline V gene data show CDR1 as SGHVS and CDR2 as FQNEAQ.

CDR3 protein: CASSPETFGTGVTDTQYF. The CDR3 DNA follows: TGTGCCAGCAGTCCGGAAACATTCGGGACAGGGGTCACAGATACGCAGTATTTT. This chain links TRBV12-3 or TRBV12-4 with TRBJ2-3, with 10 bases fitting TRBD1. V trimming: 5 bases; J trimming: 2 bases; junction bases outside the gene matches: 13. This CDR3 spans 18 amino acids.